This T cell receptor (beta chain) was retrieved from a study of blood T cell repertoires in COVID-19. Study details: Sites in the United States, Italy and Spain provided acute and convalescent COVID-19 samples. T cells, B-cell-depleted T cells, or PBMCs supplied cDNA or gDNA.

This clone was recorded once. Seattle patients were enrolled during active infection and followed longitudinally. Per the original data handling: Reference gene primer amplification yielded estimated nucleated cell counts. Libraries were prepared by immunoSEQ multiplex PCR; TCRdb keeps only in-frame clonotypes and omits some of them. D and trimming come from the DNA, and the V and J calls and clone size come from that table. In the table there are around 160,000 clones, approximately 85% of which are singletons. The specimen sequenced was peripheral blood. The sequence was obtained from a woman in her fifties or sixties with COVID-19, enrolled during active disease.

The CDR3: CSVEVSDRSYEQYF. Here the CDR3 DNA reads TGCAGCGTTGAGGTTTCGGACAGGTCCTACGAGCAGTACTTC. The V gene is TRBV29-1, the J gene TRBJ2-7, with TRBD1 identical over 7 bases. Unmatched junction bases numbered 6, after V lost 3 bases and J lost 1 base. The CDR3 covers 14 residues. Germline assignment: CDR1 SQVTM and CDR2 ANQGSEA.